This entry features one T cell receptor (beta chain) sequence. This sample stems from a study of blood T cell dynamics during melanoma immunotherapy. Documented time point: week 3, after first cycle of checkpoint inhibitor. One draw preceded checkpoint blockade; another followed its first cycle at week 3. Prior systemic cancer therapy, immunosuppressant use and other active malignancies excluded patients. Using immunoSEQ multiplex PCR, the repertoire was profiled, and TCRdb retains in-frame clones only, with some absent. The table lists 5,000 to 7,500 clones, 88% of them singletons, with 4% to 6% in the top ten. Germline values: CDR1 LGHNA, CDR2 YNFKEQ. V lost 6 bases, J lost 3 bases, and 12 bases lay in between. The CDR3 sequence is 14 residues long.

Specimen: blood, collected from a patient treated with checkpoint blockade. The TCR sequence derives from a human donor with melanoma. This chain joins TRBV4-2 and TRBJ2-1; D may be TRBD1 (6 bases). The chain's CDR3 is CASSPQTGYNEQFF. The CDR3 bases are TGTGCCAGCAGTCCCCAGACAGGCTACAATGAGCAGTTCTTC.